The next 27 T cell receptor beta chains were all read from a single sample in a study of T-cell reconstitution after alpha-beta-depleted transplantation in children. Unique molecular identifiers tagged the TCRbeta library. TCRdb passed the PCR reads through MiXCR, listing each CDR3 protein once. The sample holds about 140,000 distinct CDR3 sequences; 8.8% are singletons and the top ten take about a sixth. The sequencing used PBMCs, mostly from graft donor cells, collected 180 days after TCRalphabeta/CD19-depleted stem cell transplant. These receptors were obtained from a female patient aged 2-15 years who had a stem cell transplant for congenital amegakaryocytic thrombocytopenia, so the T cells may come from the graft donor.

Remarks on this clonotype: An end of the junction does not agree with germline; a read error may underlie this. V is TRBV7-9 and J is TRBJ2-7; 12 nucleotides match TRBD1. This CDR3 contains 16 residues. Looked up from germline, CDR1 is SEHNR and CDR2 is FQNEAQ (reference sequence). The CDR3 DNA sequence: TGTGCCAGCAGCCTAGCGGGACAGGGGGCCACCTACGAGCAGTACTTC. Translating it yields CASSLAGQGATYEQYF.

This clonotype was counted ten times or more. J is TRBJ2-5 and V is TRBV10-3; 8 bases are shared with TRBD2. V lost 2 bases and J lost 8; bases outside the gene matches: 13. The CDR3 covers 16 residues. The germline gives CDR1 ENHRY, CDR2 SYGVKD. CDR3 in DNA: TGTGCCATCAGTGAGGCTTCCACGGGAGGGCCTTTTACCCAGTACTTC. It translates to CAISEASTGGPFTQYF.

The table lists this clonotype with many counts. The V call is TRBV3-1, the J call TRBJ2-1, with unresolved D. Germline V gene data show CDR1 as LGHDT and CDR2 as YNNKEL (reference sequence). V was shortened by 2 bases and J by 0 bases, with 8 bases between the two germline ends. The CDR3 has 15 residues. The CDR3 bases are TGTGCCAGCAGCCAACAGGCTAGCTCCTACAATGAGCAGTTCTTC. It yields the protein CASSQQASSYNEQFF.

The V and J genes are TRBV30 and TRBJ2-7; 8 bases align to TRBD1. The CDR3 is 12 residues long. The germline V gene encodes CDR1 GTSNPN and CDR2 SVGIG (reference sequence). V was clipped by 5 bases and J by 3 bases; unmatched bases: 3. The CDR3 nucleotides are TGTGCCTGGGGACAGGGACGCTACGAGCAGTACTTC. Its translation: CAWGQGRYEQYF.

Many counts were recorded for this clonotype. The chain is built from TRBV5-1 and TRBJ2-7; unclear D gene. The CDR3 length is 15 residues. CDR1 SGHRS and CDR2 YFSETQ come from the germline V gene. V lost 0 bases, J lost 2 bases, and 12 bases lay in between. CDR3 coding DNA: TGCGCCAGCAGCTTGGACAGCTCGAGCCCCTACGAGCAGTACTTC. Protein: CASSLDSSSPYEQYF.

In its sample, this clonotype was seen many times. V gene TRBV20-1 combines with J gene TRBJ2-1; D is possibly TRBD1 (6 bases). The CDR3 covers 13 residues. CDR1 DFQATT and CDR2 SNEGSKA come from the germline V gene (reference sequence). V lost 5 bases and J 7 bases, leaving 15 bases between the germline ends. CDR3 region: CSAGGEDLNEQFF. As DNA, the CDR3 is TGCAGTGCTGGGGGCGAAGATCTAAATGAGCAGTTCTTC.

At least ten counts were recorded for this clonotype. CDR3 loop: CASSKTSGGDNEQFF. CDR3 DNA sequence: TGCGCCAGCAGCAAAACTAGCGGGGGAGACAATGAGCAGTTCTTC. J is TRBJ2-1 and V is TRBV5-1, with TRBD2 matching over 11 bases. Germline V gene data show CDR1 as SGHRS and CDR2 as YFSETQ. This CDR3 comprises 15 residues. V lost 4 bases, J lost 5 bases, and 5 bases stayed unmatched.

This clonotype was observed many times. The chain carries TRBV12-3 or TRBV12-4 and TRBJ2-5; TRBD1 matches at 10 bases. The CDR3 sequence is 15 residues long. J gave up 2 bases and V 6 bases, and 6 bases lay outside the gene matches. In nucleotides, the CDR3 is TGTGCCAGCAGATGGACAGGGGGTGGTCAAGAGACCCAGTACTTC. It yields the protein CASRWTGGGQETQYF.

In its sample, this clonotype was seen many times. CDR3 DNA sequence: TGCGCCAGCAGCTTGGCCGGTAATTTGGGCTACGAGCAGTACTTC. This codes for CASSLAGNLGYEQYF. The V call is TRBV5-1, the J call TRBJ2-7, with D hard to call. CDR3 length: 15 amino acids. V lost 0 bases and J 3 bases, leaving 13 bases between the germline ends. Germline V gives CDR1 SGHRS, CDR2 YFSETQ. Looking up the rest from reference TRBV5-1 and TRBJ2-7 gives the full variable domain: KAGVTQTPRYLIKTRGQQVTLSCSPISGHRSVSWYQQTPGQGLQFLFEYFSETQRNKGNFPGRFSGRQFSNSRSEMNVSTLELGDSALYLCASSLAGNLGYEQYFGPGTRLTVT.

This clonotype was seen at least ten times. The CDR3 reads CASSLRPGNGYTF. The CDR3 DNA is TGTGCCAGCAGTTTAAGACCAGGGAATGGCTACACCTTC. J is TRBJ1-2 and V is TRBV28; a weak D match, TRBD1 (5 bases). This CDR3 is 13 amino acids long. Germline V CDR1 and CDR2: MDHEN, SYDVKM. Trimming pared 2 bases from V and 6 bases from J, leaving 10 bases between.

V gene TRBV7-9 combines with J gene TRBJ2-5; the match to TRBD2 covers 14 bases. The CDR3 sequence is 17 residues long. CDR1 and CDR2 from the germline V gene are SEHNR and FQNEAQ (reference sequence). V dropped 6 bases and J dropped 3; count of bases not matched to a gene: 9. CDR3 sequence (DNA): TGTGCCAGCAGTTACTTACCGGGACTAGCGGGAGAAGAGACCCAGTACTTC. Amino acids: CASSYLPGLAGEETQYF.

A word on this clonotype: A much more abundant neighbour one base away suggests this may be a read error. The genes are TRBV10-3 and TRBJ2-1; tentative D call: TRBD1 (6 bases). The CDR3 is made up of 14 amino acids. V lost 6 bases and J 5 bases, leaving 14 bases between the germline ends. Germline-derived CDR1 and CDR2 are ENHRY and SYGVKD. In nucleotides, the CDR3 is TGTGCCATCAGACCGGGACACCTCCACAATGAGCAGTTCTTC. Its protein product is CAIRPGHLHNEQFF.

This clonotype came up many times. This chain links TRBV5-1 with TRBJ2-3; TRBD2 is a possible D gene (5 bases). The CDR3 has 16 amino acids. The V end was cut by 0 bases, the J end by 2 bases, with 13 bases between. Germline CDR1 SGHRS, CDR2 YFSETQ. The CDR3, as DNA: TGCGCCAGCAGCTTGGTTCGGACTTTCCTCACAGATACGCAGTATTTT. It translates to CASSLVRTFLTDTQYF.

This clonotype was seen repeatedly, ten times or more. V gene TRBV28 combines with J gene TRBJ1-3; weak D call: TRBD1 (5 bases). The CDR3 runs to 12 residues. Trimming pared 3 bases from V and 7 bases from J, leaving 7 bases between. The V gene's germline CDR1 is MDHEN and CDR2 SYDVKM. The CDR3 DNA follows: TGTGCCAGCAGTTTCGCAGGGAACACCATATATTTT. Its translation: CASSFAGNTIYF. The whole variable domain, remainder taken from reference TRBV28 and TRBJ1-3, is DVKVTQSSRYLVKRTGEKVFLECVQDMDHENMFWYRQDPGLGLRLIYFSYDVKMKEKGDIPEGYSVSREKKERFSLILESASTNQTSMYLCASSFAGNTIYFGEGSWLTVV.

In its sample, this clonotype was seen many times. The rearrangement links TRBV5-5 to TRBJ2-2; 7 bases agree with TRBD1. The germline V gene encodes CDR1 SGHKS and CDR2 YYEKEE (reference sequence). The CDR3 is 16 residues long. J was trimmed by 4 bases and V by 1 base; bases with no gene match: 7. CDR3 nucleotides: TGTGCCAGCAGCTTGAGGCAGGGGGAAAGCACCGGGGAGCTGTTTTTT. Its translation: CASSLRQGESTGELFF.

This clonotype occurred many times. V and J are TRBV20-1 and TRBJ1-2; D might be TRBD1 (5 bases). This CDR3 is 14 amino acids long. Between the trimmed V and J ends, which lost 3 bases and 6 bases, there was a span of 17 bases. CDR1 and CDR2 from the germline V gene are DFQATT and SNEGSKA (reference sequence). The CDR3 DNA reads TGCAGTGCTAGTGGGGGATGGGGAGATCATGGCTACACCTTC. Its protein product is CSASGGWGDHGYTF.

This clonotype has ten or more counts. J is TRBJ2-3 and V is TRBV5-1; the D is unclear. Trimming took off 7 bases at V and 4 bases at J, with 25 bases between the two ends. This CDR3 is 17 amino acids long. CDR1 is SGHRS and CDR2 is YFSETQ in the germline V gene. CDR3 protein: CASQLHAKLPPADTQYF. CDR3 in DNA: TGCGCCAGCCAACTCCACGCGAAACTTCCCCCCGCAGATACGCAGTATTTT. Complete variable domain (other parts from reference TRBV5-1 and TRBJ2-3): KAGVTQTPRYLIKTRGQQVTLSCSPISGHRSVSWYQQTPGQGLQFLFEYFSETQRNKGNFPGRFSGRQFSNSRSEMNVSTLELGDSALYLCASQLHAKLPPADTQYFGPGTRLTVL.

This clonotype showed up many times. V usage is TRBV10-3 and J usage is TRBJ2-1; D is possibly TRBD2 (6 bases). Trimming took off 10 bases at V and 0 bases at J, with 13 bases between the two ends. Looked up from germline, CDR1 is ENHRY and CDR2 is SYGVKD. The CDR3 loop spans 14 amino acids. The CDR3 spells CATGTPSSYNEQFF. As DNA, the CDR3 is TGTGCCACCGGGACTCCAAGCTCCTACAATGAGCAGTTCTTC.

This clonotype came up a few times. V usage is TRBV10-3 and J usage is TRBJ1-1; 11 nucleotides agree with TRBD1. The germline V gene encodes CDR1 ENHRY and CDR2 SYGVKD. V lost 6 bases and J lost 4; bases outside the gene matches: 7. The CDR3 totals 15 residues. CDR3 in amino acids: CAIRGQGVGSTEAFF. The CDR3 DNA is TGTGCCATCAGGGGACAGGGGGTTGGGAGCACTGAAGCTTTCTTT.

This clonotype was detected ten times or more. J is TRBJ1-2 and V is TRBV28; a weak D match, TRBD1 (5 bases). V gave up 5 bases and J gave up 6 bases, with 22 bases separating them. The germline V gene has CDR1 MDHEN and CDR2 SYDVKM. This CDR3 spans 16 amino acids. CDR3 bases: TGTGCCAGCAGTGTCCCTCGTGCAGGGTGGATCCATGGCTACACCTTC. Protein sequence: CASSVPRAGWIHGYTF.

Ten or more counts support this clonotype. In nucleotides, the CDR3 is TGTGCCAGCAGCTCCAACAATCAGCCCCAGCATTTT. This translates into CASSSNNQPQHF. The rearrangement links TRBV7-2 to TRBJ1-5, with unresolved D. This CDR3 comprises 12 residues. Trimming took 4 bases from V and 3 from J, leaving 4 bases between them. Looked up from germline, CDR1 is SGHTA and CDR2 is FQGNSA.

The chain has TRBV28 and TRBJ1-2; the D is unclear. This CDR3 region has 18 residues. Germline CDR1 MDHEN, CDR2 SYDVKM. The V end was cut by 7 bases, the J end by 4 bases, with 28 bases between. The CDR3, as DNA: TGTGCCAGCATCTCCCTCAAATCGAAGTCAAGTTCCCGCTATGGCTACACCTTC. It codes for CASISLKSKSSSRYGYTF.

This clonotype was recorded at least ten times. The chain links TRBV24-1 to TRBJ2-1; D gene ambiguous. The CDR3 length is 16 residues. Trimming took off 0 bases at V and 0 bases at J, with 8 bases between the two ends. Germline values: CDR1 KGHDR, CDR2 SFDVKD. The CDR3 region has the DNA TGTGCCACCAGTGATTTGTGGGCCACCTCCTACAATGAGCAGTTCTTC. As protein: CATSDLWATSYNEQFF.

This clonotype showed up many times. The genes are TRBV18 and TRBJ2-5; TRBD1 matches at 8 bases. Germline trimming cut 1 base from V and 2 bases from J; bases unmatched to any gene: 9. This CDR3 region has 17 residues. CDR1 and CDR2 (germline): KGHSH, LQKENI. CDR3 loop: CASSPLRTGMNQETQYF. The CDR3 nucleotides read TGTGCCAGCTCACCACTACGGACAGGGATGAATCAAGAGACCCAGTACTTC.

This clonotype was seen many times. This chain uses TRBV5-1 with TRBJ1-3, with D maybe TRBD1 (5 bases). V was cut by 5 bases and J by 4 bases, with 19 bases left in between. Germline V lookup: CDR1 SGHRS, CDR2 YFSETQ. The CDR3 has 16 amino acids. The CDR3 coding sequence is TGCGCCAGCAGTTCCATATGGGGGGTCGGCGGAAACACCATATATTTT. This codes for CASSSIWGVGGNTIYF.

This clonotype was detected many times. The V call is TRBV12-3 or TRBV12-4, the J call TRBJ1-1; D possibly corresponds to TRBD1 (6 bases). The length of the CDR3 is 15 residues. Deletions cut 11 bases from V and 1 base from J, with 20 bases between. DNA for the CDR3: TGTGCCGAAAAACGGCACAGGGCTAGGAACACTGAAGCTTTCTTT. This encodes CAEKRHRARNTEAFF.

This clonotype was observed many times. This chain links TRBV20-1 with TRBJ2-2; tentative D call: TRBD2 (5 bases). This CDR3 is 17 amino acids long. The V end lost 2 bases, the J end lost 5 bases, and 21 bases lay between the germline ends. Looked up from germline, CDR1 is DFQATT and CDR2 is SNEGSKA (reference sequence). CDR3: CSARLRSGSKGTGELFF. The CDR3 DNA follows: TGCAGTGCTAGACTTCGGAGCGGATCCAAAGGAACCGGGGAGCTGTTTTTT.